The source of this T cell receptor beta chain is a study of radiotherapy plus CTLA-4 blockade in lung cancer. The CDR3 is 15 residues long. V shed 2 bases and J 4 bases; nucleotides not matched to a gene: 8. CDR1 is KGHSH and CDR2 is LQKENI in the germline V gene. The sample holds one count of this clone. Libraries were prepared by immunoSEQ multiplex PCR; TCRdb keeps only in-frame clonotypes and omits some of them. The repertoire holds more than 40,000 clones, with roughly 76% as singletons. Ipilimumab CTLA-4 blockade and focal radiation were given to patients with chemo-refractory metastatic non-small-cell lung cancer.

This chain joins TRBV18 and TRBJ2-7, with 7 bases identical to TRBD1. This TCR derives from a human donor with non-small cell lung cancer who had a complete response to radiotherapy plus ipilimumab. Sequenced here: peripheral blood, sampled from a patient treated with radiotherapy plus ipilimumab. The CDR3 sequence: CASSPSRDRDYEQYF. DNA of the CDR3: TGTGCCAGCTCACCATCCCGGGACAGAGATTACGAGCAGTACTTC.